The entry below describes one T cell receptor beta chain. No antigen is known for it. The germline V gene has CDR1 PRHDT and CDR2 FYEKMQ (reference sequence). The CDR3 spans 16 residues. The ends lost 1 base at V and 11 bases at J; junction bases unmatched: 14. The protocol was immunoSEQ multiplex PCR, while the TCRdb copy is restricted to in-frame clones and leaves out a portion. Of 35,000 to 45,000 clones listed, about 85% are singletons. This specimen comes from a study of T cells in localized non-small cell lung cancer. Overall study findings and caveats: Longer overall survival associated with higher blood T cell density; shorter survival with higher adjacent-lung clonality. Because researchers sequenced only one region of the tumor, heterogeneity is still possible. The highest T cell clonality was in uninvolved adjacent lung, above tumor. Among the top 100 tumor clones, a median about 58 appeared in adjacent lung.

The sequences come from PBMCs, collected before any cancer treatment. This sequence was found in a woman aged 35 to 75 with stage II squamous cell lung carcinoma. V and J are TRBV13 and TRBJ1-2, with 9 nucleotides matching TRBD1. CDR3 sequence (DNA): TGTGCCAGCAGCTTAGCCCCCCTGGACAGGGGAGGGGGTTACACCTTC. This encodes CASSLAPLDRGGGYTF.